Listed below are T cell receptor beta chains from one sample, sequenced in a study of CD8 T cells in ankylosing spondylitis. TCRdb recomputed calls from the 5' RACE reads with MiXCR, one row per CDR3 protein. The sample consists of over 400,000 distinct CDR3 sequences, 25% to 30% of them appearing once. Sequencing input: blood, either unsorted or a sorted T cell fraction (not recorded which). These receptors were taken from a male donor with ankylosing spondylitis. Each CDR3 is given with its conserved first and last residue. The order of the fields is V gene, D gene, J gene, clone size, CDR3 protein, CDR3 DNA. D genes are given only for firm matches. Size tells how often a clone was seen (once, few, many) or the class of an expanded clone, and some rows leave it out.

>TRBV10-3|-|TRBJ2-3|few
CATTGSDLTDTQYF
TGTGCCACGACGGGGTCAGACCTCACAGATACGCAGTATTTT
>TRBV27|TRBD2|TRBJ2-1|few
CASSLWGGTYNEQFF
TGTGCCAGCAGTTTATGGGGGGGAACCTACAATGAGCAGTTCTTC
>TRBV29-1|-|TRBJ1-2|once
CSVGFRQGSRGYTF
TGCAGCGTTGGATTTAGGCAGGGGTCCCGTGGCTACACCTTC
>TRBV12-3/TRBV12-4|TRBD1|TRBJ2-3|once
CACSRGQGGPTDTDTQYF
TGTGCCTGCAGTCGAGGACAGGGGGGTCCGACAGACACAGATACGCAGTATTTT
>TRBV20-1|TRBD1|TRBJ2-7|medium-sized
CSALEHTGTGHWKELKQYF
TGCAGTGCTCTCGAACACACCGGGACAGGGCATTGGAAGGAGCTAAAGCAGTACTTC
>TRBV20-1|-|TRBJ1-6|-
CSARDSGRGDSPLHF
TGCAGTGCTAGAGATTCGGGCAGGGGAGATTCACCCCTCCACTTT
>TRBV13|TRBD2|TRBJ2-2|-
CASNLLAGRNTGELFF
TGTGCCAGCAACCTTCTAGCGGGGAGGAACACCGGGGAGCTGTTTTTT
>TRBV12-3/TRBV12-4|-|TRBJ1-3|-
CASSYSQGELSGNTIYF
TGTGCCAGCAGTTACTCGCAGGGTGAACTCTCTGGAAACACCATATATTTT
>TRBV5-1|-|TRBJ1-1|few
CASSPGAGGAFF
TGCGCCAGCAGCCCCGGGGCGGGAGGAGCTTTCTTT
>TRBV7-2|-|TRBJ2-2|few
CASSLVGGVNTGELFF
TGTGCCAGCAGCTTAGTTGGAGGGGTCAACACCGGGGAGCTGTTTTTT
>TRBV6-5|-|TRBJ1-6|-
CASSYGQSNSPLHF
TGTGCCAGCAGTTACGGGCAGTCAAATTCACCCCTCCACTTT
>TRBV27|-|TRBJ1-4|-
CASEVTNEKLFF
TGTGCCAGCGAAGTAACTAATGAAAAACTGTTTTTT
>TRBV20-1|-|TRBJ2-3|-
CSARDGTSLMQYF
TGCAGTGCTAGAGATGGTACTAGCTTGATGCAGTATTTT
>TRBV5-1|TRBD2|TRBJ2-5|many
CASRIAGGKETQYF
TGCGCCAGCAGGATAGCGGGAGGTAAAGAGACCCAGTACTTC
>TRBV15|TRBD2|TRBJ2-1|-
CATSRVSGLGGNEQFF
TGTGCCACCAGCAGAGTTTCGGGACTAGGGGGGAATGAGCAGTTCTTC
>TRBV5-1|TRBD2|TRBJ2-2|-
CASSLARPGLAGGSGELFF
TGCGCCAGCAGCTTGGCCCGACCCGGACTAGCGGGAGGGAGCGGGGAGCTGTTTTTT
>TRBV7-2|-|TRBJ1-3|-
CASSLVRGRENTIYF
TGTGCCAGCAGCTTAGTCCGGGGGCGCGAAAACACCATATATTTT
>TRBV12-3/TRBV12-4|TRBD1|TRBJ1-2|-
CASSLGRSGQGAYGYTF
TGTGCCAGCAGTTTAGGTCGTTCCGGACAGGGGGCCTATGGCTACACCTTC
>TRBV12-3/TRBV12-4|-|TRBJ1-3|-
CSHPGGNTIYF
TGCAGCCACCCAGGGGGAAACACCATATATTTT
>TRBV6-5|TRBD2|TRBJ2-5|-
CASSYSGLVETQYF
TGTGCCAGCAGTTACTCGGGACTAGTAGAGACCCAGTACTTC
>TRBV11-2|TRBD1|TRBJ2-3|few
CASSFKQGATDTQYF
TGTGCCAGCAGCTTCAAACAGGGGGCAACAGATACGCAGTATTTT
>TRBV5-1|TRBD2|TRBJ2-7|few
CASSFIAGESYEQYF
TGCGCCAGCAGCTTCATAGCGGGAGAATCGTACGAGCAGTACTTC
>TRBV7-9|-|TRBJ2-7|-
CASSLTGTTLYEQYF
TGTGCCAGCAGCTTGACGGGGACCACCCTCTACGAGCAGTACTTC
>TRBV20-1|-|TRBJ2-1|-
CSGDKRAPYNEQFF
TGCAGTGGGGACAAGCGGGCTCCCTACAATGAGCAGTTCTTC
>TRBV12-3/TRBV12-4|TRBD2|TRBJ2-5|many
CASSFKLAGYGETQYF
TGTGCCAGCAGTTTTAAACTAGCGGGATATGGAGAGACCCAGTACTTC
>TRBV29-1|-|TRBJ2-5|-
CSAAGQNQETQYF
TGCAGCGCTGCGGGACAAAACCAAGAGACCCAGTACTTC
>TRBV30|TRBD2|TRBJ2-3|few
CALGVAGSTDTQYF
TGTGCCTTGGGAGTAGCGGGAAGCACAGATACGCAGTATTTT
>TRBV20-1|-|TRBJ1-1|-
CSAMWVAEAFF
TGCAGTGCCATGTGGGTGGCTGAAGCTTTCTTT
>TRBV12-3/TRBV12-4|TRBD1|TRBJ1-4|few
CASSAQGADNEKLFF
TGTGCCAGCAGTGCACAGGGGGCGGATAATGAAAAACTGTTTTTT
>TRBV7-9|-|TRBJ1-2|-
CASSLTANGYTF
TGTGCCAGCAGCTTAACAGCGAATGGCTACACCTTC
>TRBV11-2|-|TRBJ1-5|few
CASSLEGRPQHF
TGTGCCAGCAGTTTAGAGGGGCGGCCCCAGCATTTT
>TRBV5-1|-|TRBJ1-4|-
CASSLGVVALEKLFF
TGCGCCAGCAGCCTAGGGGTAGTAGCTCTTGAAAAACTGTTTTTT
>TRBV24-1|-|TRBJ2-3|-
CATSVPGHILDTQYF
TGTGCCACCAGTGTACCGGGTCATATTTTGGATACGCAGTATTTT
>TRBV20-1|-|TRBJ2-5|-
CSARVGARAETQYF
TGCAGTGCTAGAGTGGGGGCCCGGGCGGAGACCCAGTACTTC
>TRBV9|-|TRBJ2-3|once
CASSPPMDTQYF
TGTGCCAGCAGTCCACCCATGGATACGCAGTATTTT
>TRBV20-1|-|TRBJ1-1|-
CSARGPIPDTEAFF
TGCAGTGCTAGAGGGCCGATTCCGGACACTGAAGCTTTCTTT
>TRBV6-1|-|TRBJ2-6|-
CASGKGTGYSGAKVLTF
TGTGCCAGCGGGAAGGGAACAGGATACTCTGGGGCCAAAGTCCTGACTTTC
>TRBV5-1|-|TRBJ2-6|few
CASSLQGSGGANVLTF
TGCGCCAGCAGCTTGCAAGGCTCAGGGGGGGCCAACGTCCTGACTTTC
>TRBV7-8|TRBD2|TRBJ2-1|many
CASSLDGRAYNEQFF
TGTGCCAGCAGCTTAGACGGGAGGGCCTACAATGAGCAGTTCTTC
>TRBV10-3|TRBD2|TRBJ2-1|many
CAISERRERDNEQFF
TGTGCCATCAGTGAGAGGCGGGAGAGGGACAATGAGCAGTTCTTC
>TRBV15|-|TRBJ1-2|-
CATSRDKALGYTF
TGTGCCACCAGCAGAGATAAGGCCTTGGGCTACACCTTC
>TRBV3-1|-|TRBJ2-7|-
CASSQDKGRYEQYF
TGTGCCAGCAGCCAAGATAAAGGCAGGTACGAGCAGTACTTC
>TRBV7-2|-|TRBJ1-5|-
CASSLEVGRVQPQHF
TGTGCCAGCAGCTTAGAAGTGGGAAGGGTTCAGCCCCAGCATTTT
>TRBV19|TRBD2|TRBJ2-7|few
CASSGTSGSSSSYEQYF
TGTGCCAGTAGTGGGACTAGCGGGAGTTCTAGCTCCTACGAGCAGTACTTC
>TRBV20-1|-|TRBJ2-1|-
CSAREVLREEQFF
TGCAGTGCTAGAGAGGTATTACGGGAAGAGCAGTTCTTC
>TRBV5-1|-|TRBJ2-2|few
CASSLTQLRTGELFF
TGCGCCAGCAGCTTGACGCAATTAAGGACCGGGGAGCTGTTTTTT